The 9 T cell receptor beta chains given below trace back to one sample, sequenced in a study of T cell repertoires in cytomegalovirus infection. Their target antigens are unknown. Each CDR3 protein is one row after TCRdb ran MiXCR on the reads. The data show some 800,000 distinct CDR3 sequences, just under 30% seen once. The sequenced sample was cultured CD8+ T cells from PBMCs, obtained from culture after CMV antigen stimulation. Receptor source: a human donor in good health (CMV status not recorded). Some clones in this sample may be carry-over from other donors' samples.

The table lists this clonotype with a few counts. V gene TRBV12-3 or TRBV12-4 combines with J gene TRBJ2-5; TRBD2 agrees at 14 bases. The CDR3 loop spans 16 amino acids. The junction had 5 bases not matched to a gene; V was cut back by 8 bases and J by 0 bases. The CDR3 sequence is CASRGLAGVYQETQYF. The DNA of the CDR3 is TGTGCCAGCCGGGGACTAGCGGGGGTGTACCAAGAGACCCAGTACTTC.

The chain carries TRBV7-9 and TRBJ2-5; D not resolved. V was clipped by 10 bases and J by 0 bases, with 9 bases between them. The CDR3 is 12 amino acids. Germline CDR1 reads SEHNR; CDR2 reads FQNEAQ (reference sequence). This CDR3 is CATSGYQETQYF. CDR3 bases: TGTGCCACCTCAGGCTACCAAGAGACCCAGTACTTC.

This clonotype showed up just a few times. The rearrangement joins TRBV6-1 to TRBJ1-2; TRBD1 is a possible D gene (6 bases). Per the germline V gene, CDR1 is MNHNS and CDR2 is SASEGT. The CDR3 totals 14 residues. V lost 3 bases to trimming and J lost 3 bases, with 11 bases between them. In DNA form, the CDR3 reads TGTGCCAGCAGTGAGGGGGGCGCTTACTATGGCTACACCTTC. Translated, it gives CASSEGGAYYGYTF.

This clonotype appeared a few times. The J gene is TRBJ2-7, the V gene TRBV29-1, with 9 positions matching TRBD1. Germline V gene data show CDR1 as SQVTM and CDR2 as ANQGSEA. Trimming cost V 5 bases and J 4 bases; bases outside gene matches: 6. This CDR3 spans 13 amino acids. In nucleotides, the CDR3 is TGCAGCGTTCCGGGACAGGGATCTTACGAGCAGTACTTC. Its protein is CSVPGQGSYEQYF.

This clonotype was observed many times. This chain links TRBV28 with TRBJ2-5, with a possible D match to TRBD2 (5 bases). In germline, CDR1 is MDHEN, CDR2 SYDVKM. V shed 6 bases and J shed 1 base, with 12 bases lying between them. The CDR3 runs to 14 residues. The CDR3 nucleotides read TGTGCCAGCAGCCTCCAAGCGGTCCAAGAGACCCAGTACTTC. Translating it yields CASSLQAVQETQYF.

This clonotype was seen ten or more times. The V gene is TRBV7-9, the J gene TRBJ2-3, with 7 nucleotides matching TRBD2. The V gene end was trimmed by 6 bases and the J gene end by 0 bases; junction bases not matched to a gene: 18. The germline V gene encodes CDR1 SEHNR and CDR2 FQNEAQ (reference sequence). This CDR3 region has 19 residues. In DNA form, the CDR3 reads TGTGCCAGCAGTCCAATCAACTATCAGCGGGGATCTAGCACAGATACGCAGTATTTT. Its protein product is CASSPINYQRGSSTDTQYF.

At least ten counts were recorded for this clonotype. The chain recombines TRBV7-9 with TRBJ1-1, with D perhaps matching TRBD1 (6 bases). Germline CDR1 and CDR2: SEHNR and FQNEAQ (reference sequence). Trimming removed 5 bases at V and 0 bases at J, with 13 bases between. The length of the CDR3 is 15 residues. The CDR3 sequence is CASSPPGGMNTEAFF. As DNA, the CDR3 is TGTGCCAGCAGCCCCCCGGGGGGCATGAACACTGAAGCTTTCTTT.

The chain employs TRBV7-9 and TRBJ1-1; possible D gene TRBD1, 5 bases. Per the germline V gene, CDR1 is SEHNR and CDR2 is FQNEAQ (reference sequence). CDR3 size: 14 residues. Trimming removed 5 bases at V and 0 bases at J, with 10 bases between. This chain's CDR3 is CASSRRALNTEAFF. The CDR3 DNA follows: TGTGCCAGCAGCCGCAGGGCCCTGAACACTGAAGCTTTCTTT.

The chain links TRBV5-1 to TRBJ1-2; D might be TRBD1 (6 bases). This CDR3 region has 13 residues. Trimming took off 5 bases at V and 6 bases at J, with 14 bases between the two ends. CDR1 is SGHRS, CDR2 YFSETQ, per germline. The CDR3 region is CASRRGTPDGYTF. In DNA form, the CDR3 reads TGCGCCAGCAGAAGAGGGACACCGGATGGCTACACCTTC.